These 3 T cell receptor beta chains were all obtained from the same sample, sequenced in a study of Tregs in tolerant kidney transplant recipients. Recipients received nonmyeloablative bone marrow transplants from related graft donors, with transient mixed chimerism. Using immunoSEQ multiplex PCR, the repertoire was profiled, and TCRdb retains in-frame clones only, with some absent. The repertoire includes tens of thousands of clones, roughly nine tenths of them detected once, and about 15% sits in the top ten. Sequenced here: CD8+ T cells from blood (PBMCs), sampled 24 months after the transplant. These receptors were taken from a human patient who received a combined kidney and bone marrow transplant. Among the T cells, some may be from the graft donor.

The chain links TRBV9 to TRBJ2-3, with TRBD2 matching 8 bases. The CDR3 sequence is 15 residues long. V lost 3 bases to trimming and J lost 1 base; unmatched junction nucleotides: 4. Germline loops: CDR1 SGDLS, CDR2 YYNGEE. CDR3 in amino acids: CASSEGLGGTDTQYF. Written as DNA, the CDR3 is TGTGCCAGCAGCGAGGGACTAGGGGGCACAGATACGCAGTATTTT.

The chain employs TRBV21-1 and TRBJ2-7; the DNA was not used to check the table's D call, TRBD1. TRBV21-1 is marked as a pseudogene. The CDR3 covers 18 residues. CDR3 sequence: CASNAGDRSPNLIYEQYF. DNA of the CDR3: TGTGCCAGCAACGCCGGGGACAGAAGTCCAAACTTAATCTACGAGCAGTACTTC.

The chain uses TRBV9 and TRBJ2-5; unclear D gene. V shed 0 bases and J shed 5 bases, with 14 bases lying between them. Germline V gene sequence: CDR1 SGDLS, CDR2 YYNGEE. This CDR3 is built from 15 residues. This CDR3 reads CASSVGHEEMETQYF. CDR3 nucleotide sequence: TGTGCCAGCAGCGTAGGCCACGAGGAAATGGAGACCCAGTACTTC.